Each of the 26 T cell receptor beta chains below was sequenced from the same sample in a study of blood T cell repertoires in COVID-19. Assay: immunoSEQ multiplex PCR; the TCRdb copy retains only in-frame clones and omits some. The repertoire consists of 250,000 or so clones, with about nine tenths occurring once and the leading ten covering around 3%. The sequenced material came from peripheral blood. The receptors originated from a woman in her 30s with active or convalescent COVID-19.

J is TRBJ1-1 and V is TRBV5-1, with D hard to call. Trimming took off 1 base at V and 0 bases at J, with 7 bases between the two ends. Germline lookup yields CDR1 SGHRS and CDR2 YFSETQ. The length of the CDR3 is 14 residues. CDR3 region: CASSLYQLNTEAFF. In nucleotides, the CDR3 is TGCGCCAGCAGCTTGTACCAGTTGAACACTGAAGCTTTCTTT. The full variable domain, rest sourced from reference TRBV5-1 and TRBJ1-1, is KAGVTQTPRYLIKTRGQQVTLSCSPISGHRSVSWYQQTPGQGLQFLFEYFSETQRNKGNFPGRFSGRQFSNSRSEMNVSTLELGDSALYLCASSLYQLNTEAFFGQGTRLTVV.

The chain uses TRBV29-1 and TRBJ2-5, with D possibly TRBD2 on 5 matching bases. The CDR3 runs 13 residues. V gave up 3 bases and J gave up 4 bases, with 12 bases separating them. The germline V gene has CDR1 SQVTM and CDR2 ANQGSEA. CDR3 in amino acids: CSVDRGIVETQYF. The CDR3 DNA follows: TGCAGCGTTGATCGAGGGATTGTAGAGACCCAGTACTTC. Full variable domain (rest looked up from reference TRBV29-1 and TRBJ2-5): SAVISQKPSRDICQRGTSLTIQCQVDSQVTMMFWYRQQPGQSLTLIATANQGSEATYESGFVIDKFPISRPNLTFSTLTVSNMSPEDSSIYLCSVDRGIVETQYFGPGTRLLVL.

This chain uses TRBV10-1 with TRBJ2-7; 8 nucleotides match TRBD1. The CDR3 extends over 14 amino acids. Germline V gene lookup returns CDR1 WNHNN and CDR2 SYGVQD (reference sequence). The J segment lost 5 bases and the V segment lost 7 bases, leaving 10 bases of the junction unmatched. CDR3 nucleotides: TGCGCCAGCATCCTAAGACAGGGGTCCCACGAGCAGTACTTC. It translates to CASILRQGSHEQYF.

V and J are TRBV5-4 and TRBJ2-5; 11 bases line up with TRBD1. In germline, CDR1 is SGHNT, CDR2 YYREEE (reference sequence). V trimming: 4 bases; J trimming: 4 bases; junction bases outside the gene matches: 6. The CDR3 totals 15 residues. This CDR3 reads CASSARTGGGETQYF. The DNA for the CDR3 is TGTGCCAGCAGCGCCCGGACAGGGGGCGGAGAGACCCAGTACTTC. Full variable domain (rest looked up from reference TRBV5-4 and TRBJ2-5): ETGVTQSPTHLIKTRGQQVTLRCSSQSGHNTVSWYQQALGQGPQFIFQYYREEENGRGNFPPRFSGLQFPNYSSELNVNALELDDSALYLCASSARTGGGETQYFGPGTRLLVL.

The chain employs TRBV3-1 (or the pseudogene TRBV3-2) and TRBJ1-2; tentatively, D is TRBD1 (5 bases). The CDR3 covers 13 residues. V lost 5 bases and J 6 bases, leaving 13 bases between the germline ends. Germline CDR1 LGHDT, CDR2 YNNKEL (reference sequence). The CDR3 protein is CASSLDRYNGYTF. CDR3 nucleotides: TGTGCCAGCAGCTTAGACAGATATAATGGCTACACCTTC.

This rearrangement joins TRBV6-6 to TRBJ1-6; possibly TRBD1 for D (5 bases). Germline values: CDR1 MNHNY, CDR2 SVGAGI (reference sequence). The CDR3 contains 14 residues. The ends were cut back, 7 bases at V and 4 bases at J, with 11 bases in the middle. The chain's CDR3 is CASIPGTYNSPLHF. Here the CDR3 DNA reads TGTGCCAGCATCCCCGGGACTTATAATTCACCCCTCCACTTT.

The chain is built from TRBV20-1 and TRBJ2-1; 11 nucleotides agree with TRBD2. V lost 3 bases to trimming and J lost 5 bases; unmatched junction nucleotides: 6. CDR1 and CDR2 (germline): DFQATT, SNEGSKA (reference sequence). The CDR3 is 15 amino acids. This CDR3 is CSASHSGGGNNEQFF. CDR3 nucleotides: TGCAGTGCTAGTCATAGCGGGGGGGGAAACAATGAGCAGTTCTTC.

The J gene is TRBJ1-6, the V gene TRBV4-2; 7 bases align to TRBD1. The CDR3 is made up of 15 amino acids. Germline V gene data show CDR1 as LGHNA and CDR2 as YNFKEQ. The ends lost 0 bases at V and 6 bases at J; junction bases unmatched: 2. This chain's CDR3 is CASSQDPGGNSPLHF. The CDR3 DNA reads TGTGCCAGCAGCCAAGATCCAGGGGGTAATTCACCCCTCCACTTT.

The genes are TRBV3-1 (or the pseudogene TRBV3-2) and TRBJ1-1; 7 bases are shared with TRBD1. With V trimmed by 0 bases and J by 0 bases, 7 bases remained unmatched. CDR3 length: 17 residues. The germline V gene has CDR1 LGHDT and CDR2 YNNKEL (reference sequence). CDR3 protein: CASSQDPRQGMNTEAFF. The CDR3 DNA is TGTGCCAGCAGCCAAGATCCGCGACAGGGTATGAACACTGAAGCTTTCTTT.

This clone was seen more than once but under ten times. The chain is built from TRBV30 and TRBJ2-1, with 7 nucleotides matching TRBD2. CDR1 and CDR2 from the germline V gene are GTSNPN and SVGIG (reference sequence). J was trimmed by 9 bases and V by 3 bases; bases with no gene match: 8. This CDR3 spans 13 amino acids. In DNA, the CDR3 is TGTGCCTGGAGACTGGCGGGGGTTACTGAGCAGTTCTTC. The encoded protein is CAWRLAGVTEQFF.

The rearrangement joins TRBV5-1 to TRBJ1-4; D uncertain. Germline loops: CDR1 SGHRS, CDR2 YFSETQ. This CDR3 is built from 14 residues. V shed 2 bases and J shed 5 bases, with 10 bases lying between them. The CDR3 reads CASSFVGSNEKLFF. The CDR3 coding sequence is TGCGCCAGCAGCTTTGTCGGGTCCAATGAAAAACTGTTTTTT.

In this sample, this clone turned up once. The V call is TRBV2, the J call TRBJ2-5, with 8 nucleotides matching TRBD2. Losses at the gene ends were 7 bases for V and 5 bases for J; bases not matched to a gene: 6. The CDR3 consists of 13 residues. CDR1 SNHLY and CDR2 FYNNEI come from the germline V gene. Written as DNA, the CDR3 is TGTGCCAGCATGCGGGGGGAAAAGGAGACCCAGTACTTC. Its translation: CASMRGEKETQYF.

The chain has TRBV10-3 and TRBJ1-6; D is perhaps TRBD1 (5 bases). The CDR3 spans 15 residues. V shed 10 bases and J shed 6 bases, with 19 bases lying between them. Germline loops: CDR1 ENHRY, CDR2 SYGVKD. This chain's CDR3 is CASTEYTGGNSPLHF. The CDR3 DNA reads as TGTGCCAGCACAGAGTACACGGGGGGTAATTCACCCCTCCACTTT.

The rearrangement links TRBV30 to TRBJ1-6; D may be TRBD1 (6 bases). This CDR3 has 15 residues. CDR1 is GTSNPN, CDR2 SVGIG, per germline (reference sequence). V was shortened by 4 bases and J by 7 bases, with 17 bases between the two germline ends. The CDR3: CAWTQQGIGNSPLHF. The CDR3, as DNA: TGTGCCTGGACCCAGCAGGGGATAGGGAATTCACCCCTCCACTTT.

V gene TRBV23-1 combines with J gene TRBJ1-1; 7 nucleotides match TRBD1. TRBV23-1 is sorted into the ORF group, with uncertain function. This CDR3 comprises 15 residues. The J segment lost 1 base and the V segment lost 3 bases, leaving 5 bases of the junction unmatched. The CDR3 bases are TGCGCCAGCAGTCATTTTCGACAGGGGAACACTGAAGCTTTCTTT. It specifies CASSHFRQGNTEAFF.

The chain combines TRBV6-2 or TRBV6-3 with TRBJ2-6; no clear D. V lost 6 bases and J 11 bases, leaving 8 bases between the germline ends. Germline-derived CDR1 and CDR2 are MNHEY and SVGEGT. The CDR3 totals 11 residues. CDR3 in amino acids: CASSQLYVLTF. In DNA form, the CDR3 reads TGTGCCAGCAGCCAACTATACGTCCTGACTTTC.

The chain combines TRBV5-1 with TRBJ2-3, with D possibly TRBD2 on 6 matching bases. This CDR3 is built from 16 residues. The germline V gene has CDR1 SGHRS and CDR2 YFSETQ. Trimming pared 0 bases from V and 6 bases from J, leaving 17 bases between. In DNA form, the CDR3 reads TGCGCCAGCAGCTTGGCCATAACTAGCAATGCGGATACGCAGTATTTT. Its translation: CASSLAITSNADTQYF. The full variable domain, its missing parts supplied by reference TRBV5-1 and TRBJ2-3, is KAGVTQTPRYLIKTRGQQVTLSCSPISGHRSVSWYQQTPGQGLQFLFEYFSETQRNKGNFPGRFSGRQFSNSRSEMNVSTLELGDSALYLCASSLAITSNADTQYFGPGTRLTVL.

The genes are TRBV7-8 and TRBJ1-2; 12 bases fit TRBD1. Germline loops: CDR1 SGHVS, CDR2 FQNEAQ. The V and J ends lost 0 bases and 8 bases, in that order; junction bases with no gene match: 7. CDR3 length: 16 amino acids. DNA of the CDR3: TGTGCCAGCAGCTTAGCGTGGGACAGGGGGCTTGGGGGCTACACCTTC. Its protein product is CASSLAWDRGLGGYTF.

The chain uses TRBV9 and TRBJ1-1; 8 nucleotides match TRBD1. Per germline, CDR1 SGDLS and CDR2 YYNGEE. The J segment lost 0 bases and the V segment lost 3 bases, leaving 4 bases of the junction unmatched. The CDR3 is made up of 15 amino acids. CDR3 sequence (DNA): TGTGCCAGCAGCGAGACAGGGGCTCTGAACACTGAAGCTTTCTTT. Translation: CASSETGALNTEAFF.

This chain connects TRBV9 to TRBJ1-2; TRBD1 might be the D (6 bases). From germline, CDR1 is SGDLS and CDR2 YYNGEE. Trimming shortened V by 3 bases and J by 8 bases, and 14 bases separated the two germline ends. This CDR3 spans 13 amino acids. In nucleotides, the CDR3 is TGTGCCAGCAGCGCCGGGACAACGCAAGGCTACACCTTC. It yields the protein CASSAGTTQGYTF.

The chain recombines TRBV5-1 with TRBJ2-7, with D possibly TRBD2 on 5 matching bases. Germline CDR1 is SGHRS and CDR2 is YFSETQ. V shed 1 base and J shed 2 bases, with 13 bases lying between them. The CDR3 is 15 residues long. DNA of the CDR3: TGCGCCAGCAGCTTGCGGGCTAGCCTTACCTACGAGCAGTACTTC. Its translation is CASSLRASLTYEQYF. Looking up the rest from reference TRBV5-1 and TRBJ2-7 gives the full variable domain: KAGVTQTPRYLIKTRGQQVTLSCSPISGHRSVSWYQQTPGQGLQFLFEYFSETQRNKGNFPGRFSGRQFSNSRSEMNVSTLELGDSALYLCASSLRASLTYEQYFGPGTRLTVT.

The chain recombines TRBV6-6 with TRBJ2-5; D is ambiguous. V dropped 0 bases and J dropped 4 bases, with 12 bases sitting between them. The germline CDR1 and CDR2 sequences are MNHNY and SVGAGI (reference sequence). The CDR3 has 15 amino acids. CDR3 nucleotide sequence: TGTGCCAGCAGTTACTCGGGCAGTTCGCCAGAGACCCAGTACTTC. Amino acids: CASSYSGSSPETQYF.

This clone came up once. The V and J genes are TRBV10-1 and TRBJ1-4; D is perhaps TRBD1 (6 bases). The CDR3 consists of 15 residues. The V gene lost 6 bases and the J gene lost 4 bases, with 15 bases spanning the gap. Germline lookup yields CDR1 WNHNN and CDR2 SYGVQD (reference sequence). CDR3 DNA sequence: TGCGCCAGCAGCCCCGACAGGACTTTTAATGAAAAACTGTTTTTT. It encodes CASSPDRTFNEKLFF.

This chain links TRBV7-9 with TRBJ2-5, with D possibly matching TRBD2 (6 bases). CDR3 length equals 16 residues. CDR1 SEHNR and CDR2 FQNEAQ come from the germline V gene (reference sequence). Trimming pared 5 bases from V and 3 bases from J, leaving 19 bases between. The CDR3 DNA reads as TGTGCCAGCAGCCCCCCCACCGGGACTGTGAAAGAGACCCAGTACTTC. It specifies CASSPPTGTVKETQYF.

The chain employs TRBV10-3 and TRBJ2-3; D is perhaps TRBD1 (5 bases). Per the germline V gene, CDR1 is ENHRY and CDR2 is SYGVKD. This CDR3 spans 14 amino acids. Trimming took off 6 bases at V and 6 bases at J, with 16 bases between the two ends. The CDR3 reads CAISNPRQGDTQYF. In DNA form, the CDR3 reads TGTGCCATCAGCAACCCGCGTCAGGGTGATACGCAGTATTTT.

The CDR3 DNA sequence: TGCAGCGTTAGCGACAGCTCAAATCAGCCCCAGCATTTT. Translating gives CSVSDSSNQPQHF. J is TRBJ1-5 and V is TRBV29-1; D possibly corresponds to TRBD1 (5 bases). The V gene's germline CDR1 is SQVTM and CDR2 ANQGSEA. The ends were cut back, 5 bases at V and 4 bases at J, with 12 bases in the middle. This CDR3 comprises 13 residues.